A selection of T cell receptor beta chains follows, all from one sample in a study of blood T cell repertoires in COVID-19. Clones were read by immunoSEQ multiplex PCR, and TCRdb kept only the in-frame ones, dropping some. The data show some 200,000 clones, with around 81% seen just once and approximately 10% held by the top ten. The sequencing sample was made of peripheral blood. The receptors derive from a woman aged 40 to 50 with COVID-19, enrolled during active disease. Each CDR3 is given with its conserved first and last residue. The D gene is left open where the match is weak. Expanded clones are given a class, and other clones once, few, many or no size at all.

v_gene: TRBV10-3
abundance: -
d_gene: TRBD1
j_gene: TRBJ1-1
CDR3aa: CAISVQGANTEAFF
CDR3nt: TGTGCCATCAGTGTGCAGGGGGCGAACACTGAAGCTTTCTTT

v_gene: TRBV7-8
abundance: -
d_gene: -
j_gene: TRBJ1-2
CDR3aa: CASSNTRGNGYTF
CDR3nt: TGTGCCAGCAGCAATACCCGGGGGAATGGCTACACCTTC

v_gene: TRBV5-4
abundance: -
d_gene: TRBD2
j_gene: TRBJ2-1
CDR3aa: CASRAGTGLAGRDEQFF
CDR3nt: TGTGCCAGCAGGGCGGGAACCGGACTAGCGGGAAGGGATGAGCAGTTCTTC

v_gene: TRBV19
abundance: -
d_gene: TRBD2
j_gene: TRBJ2-1
CDR3aa: CASSARLAGGPSSYNEQFF
CDR3nt: TGTGCCAGTAGTGCAAGACTAGCGGGGGGGCCTAGCTCCTACAATGAGCAGTTCTTC

v_gene: TRBV6-1
abundance: once
d_gene: -
j_gene: TRBJ1-5
CDR3aa: CASSEARGGGQPQHF
CDR3nt: TGTGCCAGCAGTGAAGCGCGCGGGGGAGGCCAGCCCCAGCATTTT

v_gene: TRBV6-4
abundance: -
d_gene: -
j_gene: TRBJ2-3
CDR3aa: CASSRQLGTDTQYF
CDR3nt: TGTGCCAGCAGTAGACAGTTAGGCACAGATACGCAGTATTTT

v_gene: TRBV7-6
abundance: few
d_gene: -
j_gene: TRBJ2-5
CDR3aa: CASSASAGRETQYF
CDR3nt: TGTGCCAGCAGCGCCAGTGCAGGGCGTGAGACCCAGTACTTC

v_gene: TRBV3-1/TRBV3-2
abundance: -
d_gene: TRBD1
j_gene: TRBJ2-1
CDR3aa: CASSQYTGQGKNEQFF
CDR3nt: TGTGCCAGCAGCCAGTATACGGGACAGGGCAAGAATGAGCAGTTCTTC

v_gene: TRBV7-8
abundance: -
d_gene: TRBD1
j_gene: TRBJ2-3
CDR3aa: CASSSGTGPDTQYF
CDR3nt: TGTGCCAGCAGCTCGGGGACAGGCCCAGATACGCAGTATTTT

v_gene: TRBV4-1
abundance: -
d_gene: -
j_gene: TRBJ1-1
CDR3aa: CASSQIYQGEAFF
CDR3nt: TGCGCCAGCAGCCAAATATACCAGGGCGAAGCTTTCTTT

v_gene: TRBV4-2
abundance: -
d_gene: TRBD2
j_gene: TRBJ2-1
CDR3aa: CASSLGTSGNNEQFF
CDR3nt: TGTGCCAGCAGCCTCGGGACTAGCGGTAACAATGAGCAGTTCTTC

v_gene: TRBV4-1
abundance: -
d_gene: -
j_gene: TRBJ2-1
CDR3aa: CASSQVSDKNEQFF
CDR3nt: TGCGCCAGCAGCCAAGTATCAGATAAGAATGAGCAGTTCTTC

v_gene: TRBV6-5
abundance: -
d_gene: TRBD1
j_gene: TRBJ1-2
CDR3aa: CASSYSRTGGHGYTF
CDR3nt: TGTGCCAGCAGTTACTCGAGGACAGGGGGCCATGGCTACACCTTC

v_gene: TRBV5-1
abundance: -
d_gene: -
j_gene: TRBJ2-1
CDR3aa: CASSPHSSYNEQFF
CDR3nt: TGCGCCAGCTCCCCGCACTCATCCTACAATGAGCAGTTCTTC

v_gene: TRBV28
abundance: -
d_gene: -
j_gene: TRBJ1-6
CDR3aa: CASTRDRGSSSPLHF
CDR3nt: TGTGCCAGCACCCGCGACCGGGGATCAAGTTCACCCCTCCACTTT

v_gene: TRBV19
abundance: -
d_gene: -
j_gene: TRBJ1-5
CDR3aa: CASTQAGRGIQPQHF
CDR3nt: TGTGCCAGTACCCAAGCAGGAAGGGGTATTCAGCCCCAGCATTTT

v_gene: TRBV27
abundance: once
d_gene: -
j_gene: TRBJ2-4
CDR3aa: CASRGAAKNIQYF
CDR3nt: TGTGCCAGCAGAGGGGCGGCCAAAAACATTCAGTACTTC

v_gene: TRBV25-1
abundance: -
d_gene: -
j_gene: TRBJ1-1
CDR3aa: CASSKLNTEAFF
CDR3nt: TGTGCCAGCAGTAAGCTGAACACTGAAGCTTTCTTT

v_gene: TRBV7-8
abundance: -
d_gene: -
j_gene: TRBJ1-3
CDR3aa: CASSLVNLLSGNTIYF
CDR3nt: TGTGCCAGCAGCTTAGTGAACTTACTCTCTGGAAACACCATATATTTT

v_gene: TRBV7-9
abundance: -
d_gene: TRBD1
j_gene: TRBJ2-5
CDR3aa: CASSLMGQGPTQYF
CDR3nt: TGTGCCAGCAGCTTGATGGGACAGGGCCCGACCCAGTACTTC

v_gene: TRBV28
abundance: -
d_gene: -
j_gene: TRBJ2-5
CDR3aa: CASSLKPRAIVIQHQNNYQETQYF
CDR3nt: TGTGCCAGCAGTTTAAAACCCAGGGCCATAGTTATTCAACACCAAAATAACTACCAAGAGACCCAGTACTTC

v_gene: TRBV20-1
abundance: -
d_gene: -
j_gene: TRBJ2-3
CDR3aa: CSATLGGTQYF
CDR3nt: TGCAGTGCGACCCTAGGGGGTACGCAGTATTTT

v_gene: TRBV2
abundance: -
d_gene: TRBD1
j_gene: TRBJ1-1
CDR3aa: CASSGDRGITEAFF
CDR3nt: TGTGCCAGCTCTGGTGACAGGGGAATCACTGAAGCTTTCTTT

v_gene: TRBV2
abundance: -
d_gene: TRBD2
j_gene: TRBJ2-2
CDR3aa: CASRLAGVAGELFF
CDR3nt: TGTGCCAGCAGACTAGCGGGAGTGGCCGGGGAGCTGTTTTTT

v_gene: TRBV28
abundance: -
d_gene: -
j_gene: TRBJ2-7
CDR3aa: CASKAFSGYEQYF
CDR3nt: TGTGCCAGCAAGGCTTTTTCGGGCTACGAGCAGTACTTC

v_gene: TRBV13
abundance: -
d_gene: -
j_gene: TRBJ1-1
CDR3aa: CASSRNNHVPGNTEAFF
CDR3nt: TGTGCCAGCAGCCGCAATAATCATGTACCCGGGAACACTGAAGCTTTCTTT

v_gene: TRBV5-4
abundance: few
d_gene: -
j_gene: TRBJ1-1
CDR3aa: CASSLTGYTEAFF
CDR3nt: TGTGCCAGCAGCTTGACAGGGTACACTGAAGCTTTCTTT

v_gene: TRBV4-1
abundance: -
d_gene: -
j_gene: TRBJ1-5
CDR3aa: CASSPVQGRRNQPQHF
CDR3nt: TGCGCCAGCAGCCCAGTTCAGGGGCGTAGGAATCAGCCCCAGCATTTT

v_gene: TRBV30
abundance: -
d_gene: -
j_gene: TRBJ2-3
CDR3aa: CAWSRSADTQYF
CDR3nt: TGTGCCTGGAGTCGTAGCGCAGATACGCAGTATTTT

v_gene: TRBV30
abundance: -
d_gene: TRBD2
j_gene: TRBJ2-3
CDR3aa: CAWSGSGGKDTQYF
CDR3nt: TGTGCCTGGAGTGGGTCGGGAGGTAAAGATACGCAGTATTTT

v_gene: TRBV9
abundance: -
d_gene: -
j_gene: TRBJ1-3
CDR3aa: CASSPGKGGASGNTIYF
CDR3nt: TGTGCCAGCAGCCCCGGAAAAGGGGGAGCGTCTGGAAACACCATATATTTT

v_gene: TRBV5-6
abundance: -
d_gene: -
j_gene: TRBJ2-5
CDR3aa: CASSLGRETQYF
CDR3nt: TGTGCCAGCAGCTTGGGTCGGGAGACCCAGTACTTC

v_gene: TRBV3-1/TRBV3-2
abundance: -
d_gene: -
j_gene: TRBJ2-5
CDR3aa: CASTLGLQKTQYF
CDR3nt: TGTGCCAGCACCCTAGGACTACAAAAGACCCAGTACTTC

v_gene: TRBV5-6
abundance: -
d_gene: TRBD2
j_gene: TRBJ2-2
CDR3aa: CASSWGLSGGSTGELFF
CDR3nt: TGTGCCAGCAGCTGGGGCCTTAGCGGGGGTAGTACCGGGGAGCTGTTTTTT

v_gene: TRBV6-5
abundance: -
d_gene: TRBD1
j_gene: TRBJ1-3
CDR3aa: CASTLTTGPGNTIYF
CDR3nt: TGTGCCAGCACCCTTACGACAGGGCCTGGAAACACCATATATTTT

v_gene: TRBV6-5
abundance: -
d_gene: -
j_gene: TRBJ1-4
CDR3aa: CASSTGRLNNEKLFF
CDR3nt: TGTGCCAGTTCAACCGGGAGACTCAATAATGAAAAACTGTTTTTT

v_gene: TRBV9
abundance: many
d_gene: -
j_gene: TRBJ2-2
CDR3aa: CASSVGVQATGELFF
CDR3nt: TGTGCCAGCAGCGTAGGGGTACAGGCCACCGGGGAGCTGTTTTTT

v_gene: TRBV7-9
abundance: once
d_gene: -
j_gene: TRBJ2-1
CDR3aa: CASSLRFGEQFF
CDR3nt: TGTGCCAGCAGCTTACGCTTCGGTGAGCAGTTCTTC

v_gene: TRBV6-6
abundance: -
d_gene: -
j_gene: TRBJ1-2
CDR3aa: CASSPSLGASGGRGYTF
CDR3nt: TGTGCCAGCAGTCCCTCCCTCGGGGCATCGGGAGGAAGAGGCTACACCTTC

v_gene: TRBV2
abundance: -
d_gene: TRBD1
j_gene: TRBJ1-5
CDR3aa: CASRIDRVVDQPQHF
CDR3nt: TGTGCCAGCAGGATCGACAGGGTAGTTGATCAGCCCCAGCATTTT

v_gene: TRBV2
abundance: -
d_gene: -
j_gene: TRBJ1-1
CDR3aa: CASSLEGRSEAFF
CDR3nt: TGTGCCAGCAGCCTAGAGGGAAGATCTGAAGCTTTCTTT

v_gene: TRBV15
abundance: -
d_gene: -
j_gene: TRBJ2-5
CDR3aa: CATSGRANLQETQYF
CDR3nt: TGTGCCACCTCCGGCAGGGCAAATCTCCAAGAGACCCAGTACTTC

v_gene: TRBV4-1
abundance: -
d_gene: TRBD2
j_gene: TRBJ2-5
CDR3aa: CASSHPGLRIAGEVETQYF
CDR3nt: TGCGCCAGCAGCCATCCGGGATTACGTATAGCGGGAGAGGTTGAGACCCAGTACTTC

v_gene: TRBV19
abundance: many
d_gene: TRBD1
j_gene: TRBJ1-1
CDR3aa: CASSKGQGRGAFF
CDR3nt: TGTGCCAGTTCCAAAGGACAGGGCCGTGGAGCTTTCTTT

v_gene: TRBV6-4
abundance: -
d_gene: -
j_gene: TRBJ1-2
CDR3aa: CASSPGSNYGYTF
CDR3nt: TGTGCCAGCAGTCCCGGGAGTAACTATGGCTACACCTTC

v_gene: TRBV2
abundance: -
d_gene: TRBD1
j_gene: TRBJ1-5
CDR3aa: CASKPGTGGGQPQHF
CDR3nt: TGTGCCAGCAAACCCGGGACAGGGGGCGGGCAGCCCCAGCATTTT

v_gene: TRBV24-1
abundance: -
d_gene: TRBD2
j_gene: TRBJ2-5
CDR3aa: CATSDGRGSSQETQYF
CDR3nt: TGTGCCACCAGTGATGGGCGGGGGAGCTCCCAAGAGACCCAGTACTTC